This T cell receptor beta chain was sequenced during a study of beta chain features in type 1 diabetes. Study findings and constraints: Comparison showed that naive, central memory and Treg TCRB repertoires appeared more similar among patients than among healthy donors. In all four CD4+ subsets, TCRB CDR3 length was significantly, moderately reduced in type 1 diabetes.

V trimming: 1 base; J trimming: 8 bases; junction bases outside the gene matches: 12. The CDR3 totals 17 residues. Germline lookup yields CDR1 SEHNR and CDR2 FQNEAQ (reference sequence). In this sample, this clone turned up a few times. Its antigen is not known. Isolated RNA was reverse transcribed in full, so expressed TCRB transcripts were sequenced. About 3.57 million reads per sample were averaged for naive, central memory and regulatory samples. Assay used: immunoSEQ multiplex PCR; TCRdb lists only in-frame clones, some missing. The sample contains roughly 310,000 clones, approximately 10% of which appear only once. All of the sorted populations showed purity greater than 95%.

Sequenced input: naive CD4+ T cells from blood. This receptor was obtained from a woman in her twenties or thirties in good health. This chain uses TRBV7-9 with TRBJ2-1; TRBD2 matches at 9 bases. The CDR3 region is CASSLELWREGRDEQFF. The CDR3 region has the DNA TGTGCCAGCAGCTTAGAGCTGTGGCGGGAGGGCAGGGATGAGCAGTTCTTC.